This TCR beta chain was identified in a study of blood T cell repertoires in COVID-19. Cohorts were determined from participant-reported clinical history. CDR1 is SGHTA and CDR2 is FQGNSA in the germline V gene. V shed 5 bases and J 11 bases; nucleotides not matched to a gene: 8. This CDR3 comprises 13 residues. Original processing notes: The authors estimated nucleated cell counts from reference gene primer amplification. Assay: immunoSEQ multiplex PCR; the TCRdb copy retains only in-frame clones and omits some. V and J calls and clone size are those listed in that table; D and trimming were worked out from the DNA. The sample consists of approximately 300,000 clones, about 85% of them appearing once.

The V and J genes are TRBV7-2 and TRBJ1-5, with 8 bases lining up with TRBD1. The specimen was PBMCs or T cells enriched from blood (not recorded which). The clonotype originates from a woman aged 25 to 39 who had been exposed to COVID-19. CDR3 amino acids: CASSPSGQVAQHF. Written as DNA, the CDR3 is TGTGCCAGCAGCCCTTCGGGACAGGTGGCCCAGCATTTT.